Sequencing of this TCR beta chain was carried out in a study of control samples from healthy donors and cancer patients. The CDR3 extends over 15 amino acids. V was clipped by 2 bases and J by 5 bases, with 13 bases between them. Germline V gives CDR1 KGHSH, CDR2 LQKENI. Assay used: immunoSEQ multiplex PCR; TCRdb lists only in-frame clones, some missing. The table lists 140,000 or so clones, roughly 90% of them singletons. The chain employs TRBV18 and TRBJ2-1, with D perhaps matching TRBD1 (6 bases). This receptor was identified in a man aged 30 to 45 in good health. Sequencing used blood. CDR3 amino acids: CASSPDDRQDNEQFF. The CDR3 region has the DNA TGTGCCAGCTCACCAGACGACAGACAGGACAATGAGCAGTTCTTC.